The 16 T cell receptor beta chains presented below share a single source sample, sequenced in a study of Graves' ophthalmopathy and Graves' hyperthyroidism. Amplification of TCR beta CDR3 regions used RNA transcripts. Second-round multiplex PCR came after a first-round RT-PCR that employed HTBI primers. TCRdb passed the multiplex PCR reads through MiXCR, listing each CDR3 protein once. Here the sample spans around 1.1 million distinct CDR3 sequences, roughly two fifths being singletons. The specimen sequenced was peripheral blood or thyroid tissue (not recorded which). The receptors shown here come from an adult man with Graves' hyperthyroidism.

This clonotype was detected only a few times. The genes are TRBV5-6 and TRBJ1-6, with D unresolved. CDR3 size: 13 residues. CDR1 and CDR2 from the germline V gene are SGHDT and YYEEEE. With 4 bases removed from V and 9 bases from J, the gap between germline ends came to 11 bases. The CDR3 DNA is TGTGCCAGCAGCCCGTATTACGTTTCACCCCTCCACTTT. It translates to CASSPYYVSPLHF.

Of note for this clonotype: A much larger clone lies one base from this, so it may be a read error. The chain uses TRBV12-3 or TRBV12-4 and TRBJ1-5, with TRBD1 as a possible D gene (5 bases). This CDR3 is 16 amino acids long. Trimming took off 8 bases at V and 2 bases at J, with 19 bases between the two ends. This CDR3 is CASGEHRGYGNQPQHF. The CDR3 bases are TGTGCCAGCGGAGAACATAGGGGCTACGGCAATCAGCCCCAGCATTTT.

This clonotype was detected ten times or more. This chain joins TRBV2 and TRBJ2-2; D may match TRBD1 or TRBD2 (5 bases each). With 2 bases removed from V and 10 bases from J, the gap between germline ends came to 17 bases. Germline loops: CDR1 SNHLY, CDR2 FYNNEI. The CDR3 loop spans 15 amino acids. The CDR3 DNA sequence: TGTGCCAGCAGTGAATCCGGGACCACCGACGAGGAGCTGTTTTTT. Translating gives CASSESGTTDEELFF. Full variable domain (outside the CDR3, taken from reference TRBV2 and TRBJ2-2): EPEVTQTPSHQVTQMGQEVILRCVPISNHLYFYWYRQILGQKVEFLVSFYNNEISEKSEIFDDQFSVERPDGSNFTLKIRSTKLEDSAMYFCASSESGTTDEELFFGEGSRLTVL.

The chain combines TRBV19 with TRBJ2-5, with D tentatively TRBD1 or TRBD2 (5 bases each). There are 15 residues in the CDR3. CDR1 and CDR2 (germline): LNHDA, SQIVND (reference sequence). Trimming stripped 6 bases from V and 5 bases from J, with 19 bases between. CDR3 in amino acids: CASSPGDVARETQYF. The CDR3 DNA reads as TGTGCCAGTAGCCCCGGGGACGTCGCTCGGGAGACCCAGTACTTC.

This chain joins TRBV5-4 and TRBJ2-2; possibly TRBD1 for D (5 bases). Germline V gene lookup returns CDR1 SGHNT and CDR2 YYREEE (reference sequence). The V gene lost 4 bases and the J gene lost 0 bases, with 13 bases spanning the gap. The CDR3 runs to 16 residues. For the CDR3, the DNA is TGTGCCAGCAGCCCCCAGGGCCTGTCGAACACCGGGGAGCTGTTTTTT. Its translation is CASSPQGLSNTGELFF.

In this sample, this clonotype turned up many times. The chain joins TRBV7-8 to TRBJ2-5; 11 bases line up with TRBD2. J was trimmed by 4 bases and V by 7 bases; bases with no gene match: 8. This CDR3 has 15 amino acids. CDR1 and CDR2 (germline): SGHVS, FQNEAQ. The CDR3 coding sequence is TGTGCCAGCATCCAAGACGGACTAGCGGGAGAGACCCAGTACTTC. This sequence encodes CASIQDGLAGETQYF.

Turning to this clonotype: This may be a read error, as it is one base from a much larger clone. This rearrangement joins TRBV11-2 to TRBJ2-7; D is uncertain. V shed 3 bases and J shed 3 bases, with 9 bases lying between them. This CDR3 contains 13 residues. Per the germline V gene, CDR1 is SGHAT and CDR2 is FQNNGV. The CDR3: CASSFDMVYEQYF. Written as DNA, the CDR3 is TGTGCCAGCAGCTTTGACATGGTCTACGAGCAGTACTTC.

The rearrangement joins TRBV27 to TRBJ1-4; 8 nucleotides line up with TRBD1. J was trimmed by 7 bases and V by 5 bases; bases with no gene match: 18. The CDR3 consists of 18 residues. In germline, CDR1 is MNHEY, CDR2 SMNVEV (reference sequence). The CDR3 loop is CASSPTGEDNKWSEKLFF. DNA for the CDR3: TGTGCCAGCAGTCCGACAGGGGAAGACAACAAGTGGAGTGAAAAACTGTTTTTT.

Note on this clonotype: An end of the junction does not agree with germline; a read error may underlie this. The chain carries TRBV24-1 and TRBJ2-5, with TRBD1 matching 7 bases. Germline CDR1 reads KGHDR; CDR2 reads SFDVKD. The CDR3 covers 13 residues. Written as DNA, the CDR3 is TGTGCCACCAGTGCCCAGATGACAGGGTGGAAGTTCTTC. This translates into CATSAQMTGWKFF.

CDR3 in amino acids: CASRPWTGTQETQYF. The CDR3 coding sequence is TGTGCCAGCAGACCCTGGACAGGGACGCAAGAGACCCAGTACTTC. The chain combines TRBV10-3 with TRBJ2-5; 8 bases are shared with TRBD1. The CDR3 covers 15 residues. Trimming cost V 10 bases and J 2 bases; bases outside gene matches: 12. Germline CDR1 and CDR2: ENHRY and SYGVKD.

To note about this clonotype: This sequence may be a read error, since a much larger clone differs from it by one base. The chain joins TRBV15 to TRBJ2-7, with 10 positions matching TRBD2. CDR1 LNHNV and CDR2 YYDKDF come from the germline V gene (reference sequence). V was pared by 0 bases and J by 5 bases, with 10 bases of the junction left unmatched. The CDR3 spans 17 residues. The CDR3 loop is CATSRDLPSGGKHEQYF. The CDR3 nucleotides read TGTGCCACCAGCAGAGATCTGCCTAGCGGGGGTAAACACGAGCAGTACTTC.

This clonotype appeared many times. The chain joins TRBV2 to TRBJ2-5; 11 bases match TRBD2. V trimming: 6 bases; J trimming: 4 bases; junction bases outside the gene matches: 19. This CDR3 comprises 19 residues. Looked up from germline, CDR1 is SNHLY and CDR2 is FYNNEI. This CDR3 reads CASSVFGLAGGGLGETQYF. Here the CDR3 DNA reads TGTGCCAGCAGCGTATTTGGCCTAGCGGGGGGAGGGCTGGGAGAGACCCAGTACTTC.

This clonotype was counted between two and nine times. V gene TRBV13 combines with J gene TRBJ1-4, with D perhaps TRBD1 (5 bases). This CDR3 is 17 amino acids long. Trimming took off 0 bases at V and 8 bases at J, with 19 bases between the two ends. Germline-derived CDR1 and CDR2 are PRHDT and FYEKMQ (reference sequence). The CDR3 here is CASSLGSAPGTKEKLFF. As DNA, the CDR3 is TGTGCCAGCAGCTTAGGTTCAGCGCCCGGGACGAAGGAAAAACTGTTTTTT.

Comment on this clonotype: This sequence may be a read error, since a much larger clone differs from it by one base. This sequence joins TRBV10-3 and TRBJ2-7, with D tentatively TRBD2 (6 bases). V gave up 10 bases and J gave up 3 bases, with 13 bases separating them. The germline V gene has CDR1 ENHRY and CDR2 SYGVKD. The CDR3 is 12 residues long. This CDR3 is CASGTLNYEQYF. Here the CDR3 DNA reads TGTGCCAGCGGGACTTTAAACTACGAGCAGTACTTC.

The CDR3, as DNA: TGTGCCATCAGTACAGGGACCGACGAAGAGACCCAGTACTTC. Its protein product is CAISTGTDEETQYF. The chain combines TRBV10-3 with TRBJ2-5; D perhaps matches TRBD1 (6 bases). Germline lookup yields CDR1 ENHRY and CDR2 SYGVKD. V gave up 5 bases and J gave up 3 bases, with 13 bases separating them. This CDR3 is 14 amino acids long.

Concerning this clonotype itself: The junction does not match germline at one end; this may be a read error. V is TRBV2 and J is TRBJ2-7; D gene ambiguous. CDR3 length equals 11 residues. The germline V gene encodes CDR1 SNHLY and CDR2 FYNNEI. CDR3 in DNA: TGTGCCATCAGTGAATCCGTCTTGGTGTACTTC. Translated, it gives CAISESVLVYF.